The T cell receptor (beta chain) described here comes from a study of tumor-infiltrating lymphocytes in primary liver carcinoma. Trimming removed 6 bases from V and 9 bases from J; junction bases left unmatched: 7. Germline loops: CDR1 MNHEY, CDR2 SVGAGI. This CDR3 has 13 amino acids. Germline DNA was also extracted, with blood RNA taken from unsorted whole blood. In this sample, this clonotype turned up many times. From around 0.5 ug of total RNA, TCR beta-specific cDNA was reverse-transcribed using a constant-region primer. ARM-PCR was slightly modified, and three nested multiplex PCR rounds with it gave rise to the TCR beta libraries. Primers for the first two PCR rounds were TRBV1-TRBV30 forward primers and a C-beta reverse primer (approximately 10 cycles per round). TCRdb analysed the multiplex PCR reads with MiXCR anew, one entry per CDR3 protein. The data hold about 180,000 distinct CDR3 sequences, with 50% to 75% observed a single time.

The source of this sequence is a man aged 40-49 years with primary liver carcinoma and hepatitis B virus infection. The rearrangement joins TRBV6-5 to TRBJ2-3; 9 bases match TRBD1. Sequences were obtained from peripheral blood. CDR3 bases: TGTGCCAGCAGGAAAACAGGGGGCGCGACGCAGTATTTT. It specifies CASRKTGGATQYF.